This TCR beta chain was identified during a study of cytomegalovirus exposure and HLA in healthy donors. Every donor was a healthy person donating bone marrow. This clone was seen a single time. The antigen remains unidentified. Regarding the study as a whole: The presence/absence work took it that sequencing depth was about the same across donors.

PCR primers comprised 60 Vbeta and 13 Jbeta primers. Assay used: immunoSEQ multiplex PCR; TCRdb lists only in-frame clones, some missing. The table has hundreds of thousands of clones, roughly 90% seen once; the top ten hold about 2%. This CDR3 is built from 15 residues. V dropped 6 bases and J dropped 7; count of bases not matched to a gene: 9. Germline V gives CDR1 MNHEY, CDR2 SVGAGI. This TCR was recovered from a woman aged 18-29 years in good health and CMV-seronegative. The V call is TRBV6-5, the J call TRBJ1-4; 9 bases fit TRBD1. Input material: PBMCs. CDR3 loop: CASSTSPGQGEKLFF. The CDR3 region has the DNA TGTGCCAGCAGCACATCTCCGGGACAGGGTGAAAAACTGTTTTTT.